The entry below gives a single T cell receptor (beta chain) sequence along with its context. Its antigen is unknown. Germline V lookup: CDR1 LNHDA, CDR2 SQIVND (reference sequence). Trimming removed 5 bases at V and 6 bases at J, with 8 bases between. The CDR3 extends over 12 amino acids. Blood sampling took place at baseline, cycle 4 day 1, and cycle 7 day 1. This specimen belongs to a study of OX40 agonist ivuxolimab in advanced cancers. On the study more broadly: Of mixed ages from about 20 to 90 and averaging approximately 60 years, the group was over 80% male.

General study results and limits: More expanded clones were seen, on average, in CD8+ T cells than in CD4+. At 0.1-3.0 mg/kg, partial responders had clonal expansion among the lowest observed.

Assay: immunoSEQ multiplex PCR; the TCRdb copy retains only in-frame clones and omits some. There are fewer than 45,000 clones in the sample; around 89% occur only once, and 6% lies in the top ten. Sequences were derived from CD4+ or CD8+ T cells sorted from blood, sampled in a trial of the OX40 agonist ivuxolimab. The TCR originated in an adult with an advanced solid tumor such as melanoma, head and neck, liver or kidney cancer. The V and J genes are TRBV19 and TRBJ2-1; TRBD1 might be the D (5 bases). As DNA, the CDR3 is TGTGCCAGTAGTGTGGACACCAATGAGCAGTTCTTC. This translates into CASSVDTNEQFF.